Each of the 4 T cell receptor beta chains below was sequenced from the same sample in a study of OX40 agonist ivuxolimab in advanced cancers. The method was the immunoSEQ multiplex PCR assay. The immuneACCESS repertoire file appears here via TCRdb, limited to in-frame rearrangements. These files lack a portion of the clones; in checked studies, under half of the deficit traces to unresolved V genes, and the cause of the others is not known. The sample table contains over 45,000 clones; only one count was recorded for around 88% of them. The ten largest account for 30% to 35% of the sample. The sequenced sample was CD4+ or CD8+ T cells sorted from blood, obtained in a trial of the OX40 agonist ivuxolimab. All receptors come from an adult with an advanced solid tumor such as melanoma, head and neck, liver or kidney cancer.

This chain joins TRBV27 and TRBJ2-7; no definite D call. The germline CDR1 and CDR2 sequences are MNHEY and SMNVEV (reference sequence). CDR3 size: 12 residues. V lost 4 bases and J 5 bases, leaving 9 bases between the germline ends. CDR3 protein: CASSSAGHEQYF. For the CDR3, the DNA is TGTGCCAGCAGTTCTGCCGGGCACGAGCAGTACTTC.

The V and J genes are TRBV11-2 and TRBJ2-3, with TRBD2 matching 10 bases. From germline, CDR1 is SGHAT and CDR2 FQNNGV. The junction had 9 bases not matched to a gene; V was cut back by 4 bases and J by 5 bases. The CDR3 spans 16 residues. The CDR3 DNA sequence: TGTGCCAGCAGCTCCACCGGGACTAGCGTGTTAGATACGCAGTATTTT. It codes for CASSSTGTSVLDTQYF. The full variable domain, in which reference TRBV11-2 and TRBJ2-3 provide the parts outside the CDR3, is EAGVAQSPRYKIIEKRQSVAFWCNPISGHATLYWYQQILGQGPKLLIQFQNNGVVDDSQLPKDRFSAERLKGVDSTLKIQPAKLEDSAVYLCASSSTGTSVLDTQYFGPGTRLTVL.

Notes on this clone: Other DNA sequences within the sample encode an identical CDR3. This chain connects TRBV7-9 to TRBJ1-3; D gene unclear. CDR1 and CDR2 from the germline V gene are SEHNR and FQNEAQ (reference sequence). V dropped 5 bases and J dropped 4 bases, with 6 bases sitting between them. The CDR3 sequence is 12 residues long. CDR3 DNA sequence: TGTGCCAGCAGCCCCGGGGGAAACACCATATATTTT. It encodes CASSPGGNTIYF.

V gene TRBV28 combines with J gene TRBJ2-7; D could derive from TRBD1 or TRBD2 (5 bases each). The CDR3 is made up of 15 amino acids. V was shortened by 4 bases and J by 1 base, with 14 bases between the two germline ends. The germline gives CDR1 MDHEN, CDR2 SYDVKM. The CDR3 DNA sequence: TGTGCCAGCAGTTCGACCTTCGGGGCGTCCTACGAGCAGTACTTC. Its translation: CASSSTFGASYEQYF.